This T cell receptor (beta chain) was captured by sequencing in a study of T-cell memory formation after mild COVID-19. Study at large: TCR clusters were largely donor specific. Points from the study as a whole: The study found contracting CD4+ clones mainly in CM and EM and contracting CD8+ clones in EMRA.

cDNA libraries for TCR alpha and TCR beta, carrying sample barcodes and UMIs, came from 5'RACE with constant-segment primers. Via MiXCR, TCRdb re-called the 5' RACE reads, giving one row per CDR3 protein. The data hold about 5,000 distinct CDR3 sequences, with about 42% observed a single time. By sample share, this clonotype is medium-sized. What it binds is not known. CDR1 is SGHRS, CDR2 YFSETQ, per germline. This CDR3 spans 16 amino acids. After removal of 4 bases from V and 2 bases from J, the junction contained 5 bases not matched to a gene. The chain combines TRBV5-1 with TRBJ2-5, with 13 bases lining up with TRBD2. The sequence derives from an adult who had mild COVID-19 (a few samples of this study predate the infection). Cell type and time point are not known. Sample: PBMCs or a T cell subset sorted from them (not recorded which). CDR3 bases: TGCGCCAGCAGCCTACGACTAGCGGGGGGACAAGAGACCCAGTACTTC. Translated, it gives CASSLRLAGGQETQYF.